These 18 T cell receptor beta chains share one sample of origin, sequenced in a study of T cell repertoires in cytomegalovirus infection. These receptors' targets are unknown. TCRdb reanalysed the reads using MiXCR and keeps one entry per CDR3 protein. The sample has roughly 920,000 distinct CDR3 sequences; more than 25% are singletons. Sequences were derived from cultured CD8+ T cells from PBMCs, sampled from culture after CMV antigen stimulation. Receptor source: a human donor in good health (CMV status not recorded). Some clones in this sample may be carry-over from other donors' samples.

The table lists this clonotype with a few counts. V usage is TRBV19 and J usage is TRBJ2-5; 13 positions agree with TRBD2. V lost 7 bases, J lost 0 bases, and 5 bases stayed unmatched. The CDR3 spans 16 residues. The germline CDR1 and CDR2 sequences are LNHDA and SQIVND (reference sequence). CDR3 bases: TGTGCCAGTACCGGACTAGCGGGGGATAACCAAGAGACCCAGTACTTC. Encoded protein: CASTGLAGDNQETQYF.

The gene calls are TRBV6-1 and TRBJ2-2; weak D call: TRBD2 (6 bases). V gave up 8 bases and J gave up 0 bases, with 10 bases separating them. The CDR3 contains 14 residues. Germline CDR1 is MNHNS and CDR2 is SASEGT. CDR3 sequence: CASEEGTNTGELFF. CDR3 nucleotide sequence: TGTGCCAGCGAGGAGGGGACGAACACCGGGGAGCTGTTTTTT.

This chain joins TRBV7-3 and TRBJ1-1; D not resolved. The germline gives CDR1 SGHTA, CDR2 FQGTGA. The V and J ends lost 6 bases and 1 base respectively, with 15 bases between them. This CDR3 is built from 15 residues. CDR3 residues: CASRPGRATNTEAFF. The CDR3 DNA is TGTGCCAGCAGGCCCGGGCGGGCGACGAACACTGAAGCTTTCTTT.

Many counts were recorded for this clonotype. J is TRBJ1-2 and V is TRBV7-9, with 10 nucleotides matching TRBD1. The germline V gene has CDR1 SEHNR and CDR2 FQNEAQ (reference sequence). Trimming cost V 1 base and J 1 base; bases outside gene matches: 6. The CDR3 loop spans 17 amino acids. CDR3 residues: CASSLGAGQGINYGYTF. The CDR3 DNA is TGTGCCAGCAGCTTAGGTGCGGGACAGGGGATTAACTATGGCTACACCTTC.

CDR3 amino acids: CASSFGQGGSLSGNTIYF. The CDR3 region has the DNA TGTGCCAGCAGCTTCGGACAGGGGGGGTCTCTCTCTGGAAACACCATATATTTT. The chain links TRBV7-9 to TRBJ1-3; 10 bases line up with TRBD1. CDR3 length equals 18 residues. The V gene's germline CDR1 is SEHNR and CDR2 FQNEAQ (reference sequence). The junction had 8 bases not matched to a gene; V was cut back by 3 bases and J by 0 bases.

The chain uses TRBV7-8 and TRBJ2-7; TRBD1 matches at 8 bases. V dropped 3 bases and J dropped 1; count of bases not matched to a gene: 2. The germline CDR1 and CDR2 sequences are SGHVS and FQNEAQ. The length of the CDR3 is 14 residues. Here the CDR3 reads CASSFRDRSYEQYV. Written as DNA, the CDR3 is TGTGCCAGCAGCTTCCGGGACAGGTCCTACGAGCAGTACGTC.

This chain links TRBV11-2 with TRBJ2-3; 7 bases align to TRBD2. This CDR3 has 14 residues. The V gene end was trimmed by 4 bases and the J gene end by 4 bases; junction bases not matched to a gene: 5. The germline V gene encodes CDR1 SGHAT and CDR2 FQNNGV. The CDR3 loop is CASSSGLVPDTQYF. CDR3 sequence (DNA): TGTGCCAGCAGCTCAGGACTAGTTCCAGATACGCAGTATTTT.

This chain connects TRBV5-4 to TRBJ2-2, with a tentative D call TRBD1 (5 bases). Trimming pared 7 bases from V and 5 bases from J, leaving 18 bases between. The germline V gene encodes CDR1 SGHNT and CDR2 YYREEE (reference sequence). The CDR3 totals 15 residues. CDR3 sequence (DNA): TGTGCCAGCCGCCCATACTTCCAGGGAACCGGGGAGCTGTTTTTT. Its protein product is CASRPYFQGTGELFF.

On this clonotype itself: This may stem from a read error, because a much larger clone lies one nucleotide away. The rearrangement links TRBV7-2 to TRBJ2-3; D is undetermined. This CDR3 comprises 15 residues. Germline V CDR1 and CDR2: SGHTA, FQGNSA. Trimming took off 10 bases at V and 0 bases at J, with 17 bases between the two ends. The CDR3 DNA reads as TGTGCCAACAGTCTCCGGGCGACTAGCACAGATACGCAGTATTTT. It is translated as CANSLRATSTDTQYF.

This clonotype occurred a few times. The chain joins TRBV5-6 to TRBJ2-7, with a tentative D call TRBD2 (5 bases). The germline V gene encodes CDR1 SGHDT and CDR2 YYEEEE. The CDR3 spans 14 residues. V dropped 2 bases and J dropped 7 bases, with 16 bases sitting between them. CDR3 in DNA: TGTGCCAGCAGCTTTGGACTTGGCTCTGATGAGCAGTACTTC. This encodes CASSFGLGSDEQYF.

The rearrangement joins TRBV14 to TRBJ1-1, with D maybe TRBD1 (6 bases). The germline V gene has CDR1 SGHDN and CDR2 FVKESK. The CDR3 is 15 amino acids. Trimming took off 4 bases at V and 4 bases at J, with 16 bases between the two ends. The chain's CDR3 is CASSPRRGGGTEAFF. The DNA of the CDR3 is TGTGCCAGCAGCCCCCGAAGAGGGGGGGGCACTGAAGCTTTCTTT.

Points on this clonotype: Germline is not matched at one junction end, which may reflect a read error. The J gene is TRBJ1-6, the V gene TRBV27; no definite D call. CDR1 is MNHEY and CDR2 is SMNVEV in the germline V gene (reference sequence). The CDR3 extends over 17 amino acids. The chain's CDR3 is CTSSLGQQSSYNSPLHF. DNA for the CDR3: TGTACCAGCAGCCTCGGGCAGCAAAGCTCCTATAATTCACCCCTCCACTTT.

V and J are TRBV10-3 and TRBJ2-1; possibly TRBD1 or TRBD2 for D (5 bases each). V dropped 0 bases and J dropped 7 bases, with 13 bases sitting between them. This CDR3 comprises 15 residues. Germline assignment: CDR1 ENHRY and CDR2 SYGVKD. The CDR3 reads CAISESGPEGNEQFF. The CDR3 bases are TGTGCCATCAGTGAGTCGGGACCCGAAGGGAATGAGCAGTTCTTC.

This clonotype was seen many times. The rearrangement uses TRBV7-6 and TRBJ1-6; D gene uncertain. Trimming removed 1 base from V and 9 bases from J, with 7 bases in between. The CDR3 is made up of 13 amino acids. Germline CDR1 and CDR2: SGHVS and FNYEAQ. The chain's CDR3 is CASSLDEGSPLHF. Here the CDR3 DNA reads TGTGCCAGCAGCTTAGATGAGGGTTCACCCCTCCACTTT.

This clonotype was detected a few times. The chain is built from TRBV6-5 and TRBJ2-3; 9 bases align to TRBD2. CDR1 and CDR2 from the germline V gene are MNHEY and SVGAGI. V shed 6 bases, J shed 3 bases, and the junction held 7 bases outside the gene matches. The CDR3 runs 15 residues. The CDR3: CASRIGTSLTDTQYF. The CDR3 coding sequence is TGTGCCAGCAGAATCGGGACTAGCTTAACAGATACGCAGTATTTT.

DNA for the CDR3: TGTGCCAGCAGTTCAGGGTTTGGGGATACAGATACGCAGTATTTT. Translating it yields CASSSGFGDTDTQYF. The chain couples TRBV2 to TRBJ2-3; a weak D match, TRBD1 (5 bases). V gave up 5 bases and J gave up 3 bases, with 15 bases separating them. There are 15 residues in the CDR3. Germline V CDR1 and CDR2: SNHLY, FYNNEI. The full variable domain, rest sourced from reference TRBV2 and TRBJ2-3, is EPEVTQTPSHQVTQMGQEVILRCVPISNHLYFYWYRQILGQKVEFLVSFYNNEISEKSEIFDDQFSVERPDGSNFTLKIRSTKLEDSAMYFCASSSGFGDTDTQYFGPGTRLTVL.

The chain employs TRBV6-6 and TRBJ2-2; D call uncertain. The V end was cut by 4 bases, the J end by 6 bases, with 15 bases between. The CDR3 is made up of 15 amino acids. Germline CDR1 is MNHNY and CDR2 is SVGAGI (reference sequence). As DNA, the CDR3 is TGTGCCAGCAGTTTGCTAAACCGTAGGGCCGGGGAGCTGTTTTTT. Its protein product is CASSLLNRRAGELFF.

The chain couples TRBV13 to TRBJ2-1; a weak D match, TRBD1 (6 bases). From germline, CDR1 is PRHDT and CDR2 FYEKMQ (reference sequence). The V end lost 6 bases, the J end lost 16 bases, and 19 bases lay between the germline ends. This CDR3 comprises 12 residues. The chain's CDR3 is CASSSLRQESFF. The CDR3 DNA sequence: TGTGCCAGCAGTTCCCTCCGACAGGAGTCCTTCTTC. Combining the CDR3 with reference TRBV13 and TRBJ2-1 gives the whole variable domain AAGVIQSPRHLIKEKRETATLKCYPIPRHDTVYWYQQGPGQDPQFLISFYEKMQSDKGSIPDRFSAQQFSDYHSELNMSSLELGDSALYFCASSSLRQESFFGPGTRLTVL.